The 4 T cell receptor beta chains below all came from one sample that was sequenced in a study of blood T cell repertoires in COVID-19. The data were produced by immunoSEQ multiplex PCR, yet TCRdb's version contains in-frame clones alone and is incomplete. Among approximately 170,000 clones listed, approximately 86% were seen once. The specimen was peripheral blood. The receptors come from a woman of 80 years or more in a cohort sampled during active or convalescent COVID-19.

This clone was seen a single time. This CDR3 is CASTTRPREAEAFF. Written as DNA, the CDR3 is TGTGCCAGCACCACTCGACCCAGGGAGGCTGAAGCTTTCTTT. The rearrangement joins TRBV5-6 to TRBJ1-1; weak D call: TRBD1 (5 bases). The length of the CDR3 is 14 residues. V lost 6 bases and J lost 6, with 18 bases in between. Per the germline V gene, CDR1 is SGHDT and CDR2 is YYEEEE.

The chain has TRBV18 and TRBJ1-6; 7 bases match TRBD1. V trimming: 4 bases; J trimming: 7 bases; junction bases outside the gene matches: 7. Germline V gene lookup returns CDR1 KGHSH and CDR2 LQKENI. There are 15 residues in the CDR3. CDR3 sequence (DNA): TGTGCCAGCTCACAAAACAGGGGAGAGAATTCACCCCTCCACTTT. It is translated as CASSQNRGENSPLHF.

V usage is TRBV7-8 and J usage is TRBJ1-3, with TRBD1 matching over 8 bases. V was pared by 5 bases and J by 0 bases, with 12 bases of the junction left unmatched. Germline lookup yields CDR1 SGHVS and CDR2 FQNEAQ. The CDR3 totals 18 residues. The CDR3 loop reads CASSPVWGQASSGNTIYF. The CDR3 nucleotides are TGTGCCAGCAGCCCGGTCTGGGGACAGGCAAGCTCTGGAAACACCATATATTTT. The full variable domain, in which reference TRBV7-8 and TRBJ1-3 provide the parts outside the CDR3, is GAGVSQSPRYKVAKRGQDVALRCDPISGHVSLFWYQQALGQGPEFLTYFQNEAQLDKSGLPSDRFFAERPEGSVSTLKIQRTQQEDSAVYLCASSPVWGQASSGNTIYFGEGSWLTVV.

The chain is built from TRBV9 and TRBJ2-1; 10 bases fit TRBD2. V gave up 1 base and J gave up 0 bases; unmatched junction bases: 1. Germline loops: CDR1 SGDLS, CDR2 YYNGEE. CDR3 length: 16 amino acids. This CDR3 is CASSVSSGGSYNEQFF. In DNA, the CDR3 is TGTGCCAGCAGCGTATCTAGCGGGGGCTCCTACAATGAGCAGTTCTTC.